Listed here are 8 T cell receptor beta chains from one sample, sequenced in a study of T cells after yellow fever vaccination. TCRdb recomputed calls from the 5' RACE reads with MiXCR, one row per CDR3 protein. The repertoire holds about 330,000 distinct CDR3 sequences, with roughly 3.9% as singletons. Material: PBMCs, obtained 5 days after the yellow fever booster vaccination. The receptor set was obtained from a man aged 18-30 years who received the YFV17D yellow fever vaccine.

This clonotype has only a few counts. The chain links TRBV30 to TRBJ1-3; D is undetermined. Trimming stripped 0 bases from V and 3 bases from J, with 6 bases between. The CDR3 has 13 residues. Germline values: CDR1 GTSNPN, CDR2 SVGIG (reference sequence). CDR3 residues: CAWSVIGGNTIYF. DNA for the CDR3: TGTGCCTGGAGTGTCATAGGTGGAAACACCATATATTTT. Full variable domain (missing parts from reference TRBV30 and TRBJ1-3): SQTIHQWPATLVQPVGSPLSLECTVEGTSNPNLYWYRQAAGRGLQLLFYSVGIGQISSEVPQNLSASRPQDRQFILSSKKLLLSDSGFYLCAWSVIGGNTIYFGEGSWLTVV.

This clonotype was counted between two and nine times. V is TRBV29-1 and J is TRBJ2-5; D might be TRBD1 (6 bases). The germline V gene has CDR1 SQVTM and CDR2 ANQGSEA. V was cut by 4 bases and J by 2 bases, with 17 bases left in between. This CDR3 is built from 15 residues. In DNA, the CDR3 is TGCAGCGTTGGACTACCGGGACACCTACAAGAGACCCAGTACTTC. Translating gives CSVGLPGHLQETQYF.

CDR3 DNA: TGTGCCAGCTCACCAGGCCTGGCGGACACTGAAGCTTTCTTT. The encoded protein is CASSPGLADTEAFF. The chain has TRBV18 and TRBJ1-1; no reliable D call. V was pared by 2 bases and J by 3 bases, with 10 bases between. This CDR3 is built from 14 residues. Germline-derived CDR1 and CDR2 are KGHSH and LQKENI.

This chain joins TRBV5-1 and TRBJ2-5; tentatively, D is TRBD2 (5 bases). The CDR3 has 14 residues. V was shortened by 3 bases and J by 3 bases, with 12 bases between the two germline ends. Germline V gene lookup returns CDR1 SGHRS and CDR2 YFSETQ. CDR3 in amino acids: CASSSGSGKETQYF. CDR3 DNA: TGCGCCAGCAGCTCGGGGTCGGGGAAAGAGACCCAGTACTTC.

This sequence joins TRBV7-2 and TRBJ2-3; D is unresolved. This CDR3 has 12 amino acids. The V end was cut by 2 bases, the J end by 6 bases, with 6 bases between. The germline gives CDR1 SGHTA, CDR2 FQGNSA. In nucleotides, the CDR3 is TGTGCCAGCAGCTTATCCGGGGATACGCAGTATTTT. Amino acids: CASSLSGDTQYF.

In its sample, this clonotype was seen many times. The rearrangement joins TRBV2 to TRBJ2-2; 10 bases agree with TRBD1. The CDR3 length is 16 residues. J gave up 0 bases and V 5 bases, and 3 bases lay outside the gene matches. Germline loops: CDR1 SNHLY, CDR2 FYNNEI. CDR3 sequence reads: CASSRQGAANTGELFF. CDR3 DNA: TGTGCCAGCAGTCGACAGGGGGCCGCGAACACCGGGGAGCTGTTTTTT. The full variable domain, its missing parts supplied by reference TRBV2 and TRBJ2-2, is EPEVTQTPSHQVTQMGQEVILRCVPISNHLYFYWYRQILGQKVEFLVSFYNNEISEKSEIFDDQFSVERPDGSNFTLKIRSTKLEDSAMYFCASSRQGAANTGELFFGEGSRLTVL.

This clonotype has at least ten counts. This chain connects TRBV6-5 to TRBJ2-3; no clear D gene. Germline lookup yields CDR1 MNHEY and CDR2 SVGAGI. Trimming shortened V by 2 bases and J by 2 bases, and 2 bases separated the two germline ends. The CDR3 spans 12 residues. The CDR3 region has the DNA TGTGCCAGCAGTTACGACACAGATACGCAGTATTTT. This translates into CASSYDTDTQYF.

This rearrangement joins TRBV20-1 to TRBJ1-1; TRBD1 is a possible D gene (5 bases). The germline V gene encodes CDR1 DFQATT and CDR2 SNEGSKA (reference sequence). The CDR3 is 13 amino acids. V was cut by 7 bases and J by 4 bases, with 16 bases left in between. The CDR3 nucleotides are TGCAGTGTTCCTTTCGCAGGGCGCACTGAAGCTTTCTTT. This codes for CSVPFAGRTEAFF.